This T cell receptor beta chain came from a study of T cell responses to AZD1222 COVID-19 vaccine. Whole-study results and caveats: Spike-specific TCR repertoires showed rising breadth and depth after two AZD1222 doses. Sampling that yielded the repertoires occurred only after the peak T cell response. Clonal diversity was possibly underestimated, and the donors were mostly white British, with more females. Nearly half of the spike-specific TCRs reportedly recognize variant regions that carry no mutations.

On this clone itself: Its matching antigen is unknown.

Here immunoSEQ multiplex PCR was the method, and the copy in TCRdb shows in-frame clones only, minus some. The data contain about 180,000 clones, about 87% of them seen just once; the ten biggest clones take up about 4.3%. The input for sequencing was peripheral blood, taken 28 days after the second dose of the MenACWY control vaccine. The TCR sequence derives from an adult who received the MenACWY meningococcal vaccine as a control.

CDR3 amino acids: CASKGTRTYEQYF. CDR3 nucleotide sequence: TGTGCCAGCAAAGGGACTAGGACCTACGAGCAGTACTTC. The V gene is TRBV2, the J gene TRBJ2-7; TRBD2 matches at 8 bases. CDR3 length: 13 amino acids. The ends lost 7 bases at V and 2 bases at J; junction bases unmatched: 4. Germline-derived CDR1 and CDR2 are SNHLY and FYNNEI.